The 29 T cell receptor beta chains presented below share a single source sample, sequenced in a study of cytotoxic CD8 clonotypes in ibrutinib-treated CLL (dated by TCRdb to the early 2020s). The library relied on the immunoSEQ multiplex PCR assay. Sourced from immuneACCESS, this table was stored by TCRdb with only in-frame sequences that have V and J called. A share of the clones is absent; for the studies checked, an unresolved V gene accounts for under half, and the remainder has no known explanation. The sample table shows 50,000 or so clones, and over 80% are seen once. Roughly 22% of the sample is in the top ten clones. The time point label here, explained by the study, means: less than 30 months on ibrutinib. The sequences come from PBMCs, collected after 24 months of ibrutinib treatment. Receptor source: a human donor with chronic lymphocytic leukemia.

The V gene is TRBV19, the J gene TRBJ1-1; D is unclear. Germline assignment: CDR1 LNHDA and CDR2 SQIVND (reference sequence). Deletions cut 3 bases from V and 4 bases from J, with 18 bases between. The CDR3 sequence is 16 residues long. The CDR3 nucleotides are TGTGCCAGTAGTATCTCCCCTCAAGGAAGTGGCACTGAAGCTTTCTTT. Its protein is CASSISPQGSGTEAFF.

This clone came up once. The genes are TRBV10-3 and TRBJ2-2, with no clear D. Trimming removed 9 bases at V and 3 bases at J, with 8 bases between. CDR3 length equals 12 residues. Looked up from germline, CDR1 is ENHRY and CDR2 is SYGVKD. CDR3 nucleotides: TGTGCCATACGAGAGGACACCGGGGAGCTGTTTTTT. As protein: CAIREDTGELFF.

V and J are TRBV19 and TRBJ2-7; D gene unclear. CDR1 LNHDA and CDR2 SQIVND come from the germline V gene (reference sequence). The CDR3 totals 12 residues. Trimming took off 3 bases at V and 3 bases at J, with 6 bases between the two ends. The CDR3 DNA follows: TGTGCCAGTAGTATGGTGGGCTACGAGCAGTACTTC. This gives the protein CASSMVGYEQYF.

This chain links TRBV15 with TRBJ2-6, with D perhaps TRBD1 or TRBD2 (5 bases each). Trimming shortened V by 5 bases and J by 0 bases, and 11 bases separated the two germline ends. Per germline, CDR1 LNHNV and CDR2 YYDKDF (reference sequence). The CDR3 extends over 16 amino acids. DNA for the CDR3: TGTGCCACCAGCTGGGACCTCAGCTCTGGGGCCAACGTCCTGACTTTC. It codes for CATSWDLSSGANVLTF.

J is TRBJ2-7 and V is TRBV20-1; D remains ambiguous. Deletions cut 1 base from V and 4 bases from J, with 5 bases between. The CDR3 spans 11 residues. The germline V gene encodes CDR1 DFQATT and CDR2 SNEGSKA (reference sequence). The CDR3 DNA follows: TGCAGTGCTAGAGGGCCGTACGAGCAGTACTTC. Protein sequence: CSARGPYEQYF.

V gene TRBV10-3 combines with J gene TRBJ1-1, with TRBD1 matching 7 bases. V lost 6 bases and J lost 1; bases outside the gene matches: 2. CDR1 is ENHRY, CDR2 SYGVKD, per germline. The CDR3 sequence is 13 residues long. CDR3 region: CAIRGDRNTEAFF. CDR3 DNA: TGTGCCATCAGGGGGGACAGGAACACTGAAGCTTTCTTT.

The rearrangement uses TRBV5-6 and TRBJ2-2; 10 nucleotides line up with TRBD2. The trim removed 4 bases at V and 4 bases at J, leaving 4 bases unmatched. Germline V gene sequence: CDR1 SGHDT, CDR2 YYEEEE. CDR3 size: 15 residues. CDR3 coding DNA: TGTGCCAGCAGCACTCTAGCGGGAGTCACCGGGGAGCTGTTTTTT. Translation gives CASSTLAGVTGELFF.

This clone was counted a single time. Here the CDR3 reads CASLRGIQETQYF. The CDR3 DNA sequence: TGTGCCAGCTTGAGGGGAATCCAAGAGACCCAGTACTTC. The chain combines TRBV2 with TRBJ2-5; D may match TRBD1 or TRBD2 (5 bases each). V gave up 8 bases and J gave up 1 base, with 11 bases separating them. Germline lookup yields CDR1 SNHLY and CDR2 FYNNEI. The CDR3 contains 13 residues.

V is TRBV30 and J is TRBJ2-4; D uncertain. The V end was cut by 2 bases, the J end by 0 bases, with 5 bases between. The CDR3 loop spans 13 amino acids. Per germline, CDR1 GTSNPN and CDR2 SVGIG (reference sequence). CDR3 sequence: CAWSPPAKNIQYF. In DNA, the CDR3 is TGTGCCTGGAGTCCCCCAGCCAAAAACATTCAGTACTTC.

The chain employs TRBV2 and TRBJ2-7; D possibly uses TRBD1 or TRBD2 (6 bases each). Germline loops: CDR1 SNHLY, CDR2 FYNNEI. Trimming removed 6 bases from V and 2 bases from J, with 17 bases in between. The CDR3 length is 15 residues. The CDR3 DNA follows: TGTGCCAGCAGGGGGGGACACCCGACCCCCTACGAGCAGTACTTC. Protein sequence: CASRGGHPTPYEQYF.

This sequence joins TRBV10-3 and TRBJ2-2; 11 bases map to TRBD2. Germline CDR1 and CDR2: ENHRY and SYGVKD. CDR3 length: 15 amino acids. Trimming removed 11 bases from V and 7 bases from J; junction bases left unmatched: 12. CDR3 region: CAATPGLADLGELFF. In nucleotides, the CDR3 is TGTGCCGCGACGCCGGGACTAGCGGACCTCGGGGAGCTGTTTTTT.

The chain carries TRBV4-2 and TRBJ2-1; the D gene is possibly TRBD2 (7 bases). CDR3 length: 16 amino acids. Trimming took off 4 bases at V and 6 bases at J, with 19 bases between the two ends. CDR1 LGHNA and CDR2 YNFKEQ come from the germline V gene. This CDR3 reads CASSRSTGGLGNEQFF. Written as DNA, the CDR3 is TGTGCCAGCAGCCGGAGTACGGGGGGCTTGGGCAATGAGCAGTTCTTC.

This clone was detected only a few times. V usage is TRBV5-4 and J usage is TRBJ2-7; D might be TRBD1 or TRBD2, each matching 6 bases. V was cut by 2 bases and J by 3 bases, with 15 bases left in between. Germline V lookup: CDR1 SGHNT, CDR2 YYREEE (reference sequence). CDR3 size: 15 residues. The CDR3, as DNA: TGTGCCAGCAGCTTAGGAGGGGGTACGAACTACGAGCAGTACTTC. Its protein is CASSLGGGTNYEQYF.

The V and J genes are TRBV5-1 and TRBJ1-2; the D gene is possibly TRBD1 (5 bases). Trimming took off 4 bases at V and 3 bases at J, with 7 bases between the two ends. In germline, CDR1 is SGHRS, CDR2 YFSETQ. The CDR3 covers 12 residues. The CDR3 loop reads CASSVTDYGYTF. The CDR3 bases are TGCGCCAGCAGCGTGACAGACTATGGCTACACCTTC.

The CDR3 here is CASSPGQGKEKLFF. The CDR3 DNA is TGTGCCAGCAGCCCGGGACAGGGTAAGGAAAAACTGTTTTTT. The chain employs TRBV21-1 and TRBJ1-4; TRBD1, the table's D call, was not compared with the DNA. TRBV21-1 corresponds to a pseudogene. This CDR3 spans 14 amino acids.

Comments on this clone: One end of the junction does not line up with germline, which may come from a read error. The chain combines TRBV5-4 with TRBJ2-3, with D unclear. CDR1 is SGHNT, CDR2 YYREEE, per germline (reference sequence). The CDR3 has 11 residues. The CDR3 nucleotides are TGTACCAGCAGCCGGACAGATACGCAGTATTTT. Its translation is CTSSRTDTQYF.

J is TRBJ2-3 and V is TRBV27; maybe TRBD2 (6 bases). Germline CDR1 reads MNHEY; CDR2 reads SMNVEV (reference sequence). V was shortened by 6 bases and J by 4 bases, with 20 bases between the two germline ends. This CDR3 spans 16 amino acids. CDR3 sequence: CASSHRVAGTSDTQYF. The CDR3 coding sequence is TGTGCCAGCAGCCACCGGGTTGCGGGGACGTCAGATACGCAGTATTTT.

The V call is TRBV10-2, the J call TRBJ2-7; TRBD2 is a possible D gene (5 bases). The CDR3 length is 13 residues. Germline V gene lookup returns CDR1 WSHSY and CDR2 SAAADI. V shed 3 bases and J shed 4 bases, with 10 bases lying between them. CDR3 bases: TGCGCCAGCAGTGATCCTGGAGGATACGAGCAGTACTTC. The encoded protein is CASSDPGGYEQYF.

V and J are TRBV18 and TRBJ2-5, with D possibly TRBD2 on 5 matching bases. Germline CDR1 KGHSH, CDR2 LQKENI. V was pared by 0 bases and J by 5 bases, with 13 bases between. The CDR3 extends over 15 amino acids. In DNA, the CDR3 is TGTGCCAGCTCACCACCGGGAGTTTACGGCGAGACCCAGTACTTC. Its translation is CASSPPGVYGETQYF.

V and J are TRBV30 and TRBJ2-7, with 8 bases lining up with TRBD2. There are 13 residues in the CDR3. The V and J ends lost 3 bases and 4 bases, in that order; junction bases with no gene match: 5. Germline V gene data show CDR1 as GTSNPN and CDR2 as SVGIG (reference sequence). CDR3 DNA: TGTGCCTGGAGGGTAGCGGGAAGTTACGAGCAGTACTTC. Encoded protein: CAWRVAGSYEQYF.

The gene calls are TRBV11-2 and TRBJ1-5; D call uncertain. This CDR3 region has 14 residues. V was shortened by 5 bases and J by 0 bases, with 8 bases between the two germline ends. Per the germline V gene, CDR1 is SGHAT and CDR2 is FQNNGV. The CDR3 sequence: CASSPASSNQPQHF. Here the CDR3 DNA reads TGTGCCAGCAGCCCGGCCAGTAGCAATCAGCCCCAGCATTTT.

The V call is TRBV29-1, the J call TRBJ2-2; D may be TRBD2 (5 bases). Trimming removed 3 bases from V and 3 bases from J, with 5 bases in between. Germline V gene sequence: CDR1 SQVTM, CDR2 ANQGSEA. This CDR3 is built from 12 residues. The CDR3 spells CSVDGDTGELFF. In DNA form, the CDR3 reads TGCAGCGTTGACGGGGACACCGGGGAGCTGTTTTTT.

The rearrangement uses TRBV7-2 and TRBJ2-2, with 8 bases that match TRBD2. Germline loops: CDR1 SGHTA, CDR2 FQGNSA. The CDR3 loop spans 15 amino acids. V trimming: 4 bases; J trimming: 5 bases; junction bases outside the gene matches: 6. The DNA for the CDR3 is TGTGCCAGCAGCTCCGGCAGCGGGAGTACCGGGGAGCTGTTTTTT. It yields the protein CASSSGSGSTGELFF.

The chain links TRBV6-1 to TRBJ1-2, with 8 bases aligning to TRBD1. The junction had 2 bases not matched to a gene; V was cut back by 5 bases and J by 3 bases. This CDR3 is 13 amino acids long. Germline V gene lookup returns CDR1 MNHNS and CDR2 SASEGT. CDR3 nucleotide sequence: TGTGCCAGCAGTAAGGACAGGGACTATGGCTACACCTTC. This translates into CASSKDRDYGYTF.

The rearrangement uses TRBV2 and TRBJ1-1; D remains ambiguous. Trimming cost V 7 bases and J 4 bases, with 13 bases left between them. Germline lookup yields CDR1 SNHLY and CDR2 FYNNEI. The CDR3 has 13 residues. The CDR3 loop reads CASTYSTSTEAFF. DNA of the CDR3: TGTGCCAGCACCTACAGTACCTCCACTGAAGCTTTCTTT.

The chain combines TRBV19 with TRBJ2-7, with 9 bases that match TRBD1. The CDR3 is 15 amino acids. The J segment lost 5 bases and the V segment lost 5 bases, leaving 10 bases of the junction unmatched. Germline loops: CDR1 LNHDA, CDR2 SQIVND (reference sequence). The CDR3 DNA reads as TGTGCCAGTAGTTTCCCGGGACAGGGATCCCACGAGCAGTACTTC. It encodes CASSFPGQGSHEQYF.

The CDR3 loop is CASSSNYEQYF. Here the CDR3 DNA reads TGTGCCAGCAGCTCCAATTACGAGCAGTACTTC. The chain combines TRBV7-2 with TRBJ2-7, with D unclear. The V gene's germline CDR1 is SGHTA and CDR2 FQGNSA. The CDR3 length is 11 residues. V was cut by 4 bases and J by 4 bases, with 5 bases left in between.

The chain uses TRBV4-3 and TRBJ2-3; 12 nucleotides agree with TRBD2. The CDR3 covers 17 residues. J was trimmed by 6 bases and V by 3 bases; bases with no gene match: 10. Germline V lookup: CDR1 LGHNA, CDR2 YSLEER. The CDR3 reads CASSQGLAGILSDTQYF. CDR3 in DNA: TGCGCCAGCAGCCAGGGACTAGCGGGTATCCTCTCGGATACGCAGTATTTT.

The genes are TRBV27 and TRBJ1-1; D call uncertain. CDR3 length equals 15 residues. The ends were cut back, 2 bases at V and 0 bases at J, with 10 bases in the middle. CDR1 MNHEY and CDR2 SMNVEV come from the germline V gene (reference sequence). CDR3 region: CASSLLRTMNTEAFF. CDR3 sequence (DNA): TGTGCCAGCAGTTTACTACGGACCATGAACACTGAAGCTTTCTTT.